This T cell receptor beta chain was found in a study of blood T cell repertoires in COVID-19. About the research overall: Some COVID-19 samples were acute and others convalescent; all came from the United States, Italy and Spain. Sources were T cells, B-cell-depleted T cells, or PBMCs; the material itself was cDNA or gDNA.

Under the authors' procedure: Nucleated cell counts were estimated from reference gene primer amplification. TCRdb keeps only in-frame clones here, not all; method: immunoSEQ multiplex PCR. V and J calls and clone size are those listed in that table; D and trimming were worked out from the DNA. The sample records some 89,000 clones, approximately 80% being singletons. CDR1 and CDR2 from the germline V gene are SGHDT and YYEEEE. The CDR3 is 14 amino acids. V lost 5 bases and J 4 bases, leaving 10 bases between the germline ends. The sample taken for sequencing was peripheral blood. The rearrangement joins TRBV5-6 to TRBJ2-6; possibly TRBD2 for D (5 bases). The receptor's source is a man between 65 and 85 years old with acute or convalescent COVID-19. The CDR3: CASSPAGGANVLTF. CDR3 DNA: TGTGCCAGCAGTCCGGCGGGCGGGGCCAACGTCCTGACTTTC.